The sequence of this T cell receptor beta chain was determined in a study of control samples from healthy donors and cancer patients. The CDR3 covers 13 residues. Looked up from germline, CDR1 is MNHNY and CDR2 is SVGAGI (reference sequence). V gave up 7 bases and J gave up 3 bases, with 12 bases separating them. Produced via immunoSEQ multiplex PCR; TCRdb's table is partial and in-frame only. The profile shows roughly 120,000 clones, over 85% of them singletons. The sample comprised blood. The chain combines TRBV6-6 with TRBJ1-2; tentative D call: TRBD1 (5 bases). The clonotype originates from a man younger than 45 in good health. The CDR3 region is CASMRGGDYGYTF. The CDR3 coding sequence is TGTGCCAGCATGAGGGGAGGGGACTATGGCTACACCTTC.